This T cell receptor beta chain was identified during a study of T cell repertoires in cytomegalovirus infection. Turning to the study itself: It was the public TCR beta signatures that indicated both CMV infection and matching HLA type.

The CDR3 is 14 amino acids. Germline V gene lookup returns CDR1 MNHNS and CDR2 SASEGT. Study-level points and caveats: CMV-specific HLA-C-restricted TCR beta clonotypes dominated the ex vivo response.

Points on this clonotype: Its antigen is not identified. At one boundary the junction diverges from the germline segment, which might be a read error.

TCRdb passed the reads through MiXCR, listing each CDR3 protein once. The sample has some 680,000 distinct CDR3 sequences; roughly a third are singletons. The clonotype originates from a human donor in good health (CMV status not recorded). Some clones in this sample may be carry-over from other donors' samples. The rearrangement joins TRBV6-1 to TRBJ2-3, with 8 bases fitting TRBD1. Input material: PBMCs. The CDR3 DNA reads as TGTGCCAGCTGGAGGACAGGGTTCACAGATACGAAGTATTTT. Amino acid sequence: CASWRTGFTDTKYF.